One sample yielded the 8 T cell receptor beta chains listed below, sequenced in a study of T cell repertoires in cytomegalovirus infection. TCRdb ran MiXCR on the reads and lists one entry per CDR3 protein. The sample yields about 740,000 distinct CDR3 sequences, about a third seen once. Source material: PBMCs. The receptor source for this set is a human donor in good health (CMV status not recorded). Some clones in this sample may be carry-over from other donors' samples.

Worth noting for this clonotype: A read error is possible here, since a much larger clone lies one base away. DNA for the CDR3: TGTGCCAGCAGCTTATGGGGAGGCCGTGATTTGAACACTGAAGCTTTCTTT. Translation: CASSLWGGRDLNTEAFF. This chain uses TRBV7-2 with TRBJ1-1, with D unresolved. With 2 bases removed from V and 0 bases from J, the gap between germline ends came to 16 bases. The CDR3 consists of 17 residues. The V gene's germline CDR1 is SGHTA and CDR2 FQGNSA.

The CDR3 loop is CASSYSGGRDQPQHF. DNA for the CDR3: TGTGCCAGCAGTTACTCGGGGGGGAGAGATCAGCCCCAGCATTTT. This chain links TRBV6-8 with TRBJ1-5, with TRBD1 as a possible D gene (5 bases). The CDR3 runs 15 residues. The V end lost 0 bases, the J end lost 5 bases, and 11 bases lay between the germline ends. Germline V gives CDR1 MNHGY, CDR2 SAAAGT.

A few counts support this clonotype. The chain joins TRBV27 to TRBJ2-7; 9 nucleotides align to TRBD2. Trimming at V came to 2 bases and at J to 10 bases, leaving 9 bases not matched to a gene. Germline V lookup: CDR1 MNHEY, CDR2 SMNVEV (reference sequence). The CDR3 covers 14 residues. The CDR3 DNA is TGTGCCAGCAGTTTAGATGGCGGGAGGGCCGGACAGTACTTC. Translated: CASSLDGGRAGQYF.

The chain is built from TRBV28 and TRBJ2-1; TRBD2 matches at 7 bases. The J segment lost 11 bases and the V segment lost 2 bases, leaving 18 bases of the junction unmatched. Germline lookup yields CDR1 MDHEN and CDR2 SYDVKM. This CDR3 spans 17 amino acids. In DNA, the CDR3 is TGTGCCAGCAGTTTACCCCAGGCCATTCACCTAGCGGAAAAGCAGTTCTTC. Protein sequence: CASSLPQAIHLAEKQFF.

This clonotype has a handful of counts. CDR3 sequence: CASSSPTGESYEQYF. DNA of the CDR3: TGTGCCAGCAGCTCACCGACAGGGGAATCCTACGAGCAGTACTTC. The chain has TRBV7-8 and TRBJ2-7; TRBD1 matches at 8 bases. Germline V CDR1 and CDR2: SGHVS, FQNEAQ. The CDR3 contains 15 residues. With 4 bases clipped from V and 1 base from J, the junction kept 6 bases outside the gene matches.

This chain connects TRBV9 to TRBJ2-4; 9 bases agree with TRBD2. This CDR3 spans 15 amino acids. The germline CDR1 and CDR2 sequences are SGDLS and YYNGEE. Trimming cost V 4 bases and J 9 bases; bases outside gene matches: 11. The CDR3 here is CASSPSGGGAGIQYF. The CDR3 nucleotides read TGTGCCAGCAGCCCCTCGGGCGGGGGGGCCGGCATTCAGTACTTC.

This clonotype was found many times. The J gene is TRBJ2-4, the V gene TRBV28; possible D gene TRBD1, 6 bases. The germline V gene has CDR1 MDHEN and CDR2 SYDVKM. V lost 3 bases and J 1 base, leaving 22 bases between the germline ends. The CDR3 loop spans 19 amino acids. CDR3 loop: CASSFNPSGQGMAKNIQYF. DNA for the CDR3: TGTGCCAGCAGTTTCAATCCTTCTGGGCAGGGGATGGCCAAAAACATTCAGTACTTC.

The V and J genes are TRBV30 and TRBJ1-4; D might be TRBD1 (6 bases). Looked up from germline, CDR1 is GTSNPN and CDR2 is SVGIG (reference sequence). Trimming removed 3 bases at V and 0 bases at J, with 8 bases between. CDR3 length: 14 residues. CDR3 region: CAWSGQPTNEKLFF. As DNA, the CDR3 is TGTGCCTGGAGCGGACAGCCAACTAATGAAAAACTGTTTTTT.